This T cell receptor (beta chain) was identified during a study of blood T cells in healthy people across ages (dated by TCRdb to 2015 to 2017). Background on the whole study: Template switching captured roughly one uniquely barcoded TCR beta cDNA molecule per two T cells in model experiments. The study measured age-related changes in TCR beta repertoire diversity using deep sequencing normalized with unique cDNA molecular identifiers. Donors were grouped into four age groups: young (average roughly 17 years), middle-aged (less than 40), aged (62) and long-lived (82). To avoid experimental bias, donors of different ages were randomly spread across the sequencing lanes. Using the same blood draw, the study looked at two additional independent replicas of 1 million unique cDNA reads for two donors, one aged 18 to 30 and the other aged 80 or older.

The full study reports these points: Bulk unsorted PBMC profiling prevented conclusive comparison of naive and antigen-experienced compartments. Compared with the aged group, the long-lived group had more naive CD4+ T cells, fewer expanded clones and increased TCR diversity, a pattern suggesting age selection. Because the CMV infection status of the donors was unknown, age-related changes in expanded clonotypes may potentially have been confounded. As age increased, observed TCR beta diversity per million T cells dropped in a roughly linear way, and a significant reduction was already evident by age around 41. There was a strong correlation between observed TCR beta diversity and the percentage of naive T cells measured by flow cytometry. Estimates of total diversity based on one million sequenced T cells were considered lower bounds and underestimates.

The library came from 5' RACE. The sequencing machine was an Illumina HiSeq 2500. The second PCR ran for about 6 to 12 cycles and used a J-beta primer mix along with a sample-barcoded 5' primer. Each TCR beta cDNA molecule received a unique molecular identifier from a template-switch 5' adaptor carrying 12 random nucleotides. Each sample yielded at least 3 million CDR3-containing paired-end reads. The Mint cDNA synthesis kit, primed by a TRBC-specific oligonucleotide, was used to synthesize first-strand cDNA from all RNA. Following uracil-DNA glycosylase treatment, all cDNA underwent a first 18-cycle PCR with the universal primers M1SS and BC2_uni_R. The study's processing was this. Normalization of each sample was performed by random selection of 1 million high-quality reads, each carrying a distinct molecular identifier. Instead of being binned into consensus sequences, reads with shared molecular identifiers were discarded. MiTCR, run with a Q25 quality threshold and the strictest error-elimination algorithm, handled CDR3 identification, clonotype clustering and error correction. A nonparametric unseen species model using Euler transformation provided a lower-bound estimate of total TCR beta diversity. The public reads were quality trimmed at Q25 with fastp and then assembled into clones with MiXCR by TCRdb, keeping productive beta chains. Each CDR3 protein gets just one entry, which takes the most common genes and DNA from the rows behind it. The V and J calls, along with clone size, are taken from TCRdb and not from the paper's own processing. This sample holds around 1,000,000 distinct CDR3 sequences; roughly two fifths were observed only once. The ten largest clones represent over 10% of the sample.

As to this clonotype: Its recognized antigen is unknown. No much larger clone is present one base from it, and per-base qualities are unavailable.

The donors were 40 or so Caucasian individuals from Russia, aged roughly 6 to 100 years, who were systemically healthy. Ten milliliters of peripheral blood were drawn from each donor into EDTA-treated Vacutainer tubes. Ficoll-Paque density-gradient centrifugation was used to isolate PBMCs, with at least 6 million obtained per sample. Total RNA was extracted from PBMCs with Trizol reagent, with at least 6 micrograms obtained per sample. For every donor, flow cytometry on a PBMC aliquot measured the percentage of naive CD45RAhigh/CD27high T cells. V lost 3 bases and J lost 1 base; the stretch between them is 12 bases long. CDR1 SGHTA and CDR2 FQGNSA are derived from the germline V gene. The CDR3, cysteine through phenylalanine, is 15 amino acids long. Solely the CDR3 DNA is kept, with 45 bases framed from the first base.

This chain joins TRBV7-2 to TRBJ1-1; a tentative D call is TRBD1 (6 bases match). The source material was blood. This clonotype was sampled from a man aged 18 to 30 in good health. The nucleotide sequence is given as TGTGCCAGCAGCTTTACCGGGACACAGAACACTGAAGCTTTCTTT. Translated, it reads CASSFTGTQNTEAFF.